The 26 T cell receptor beta chains in this list originate from one sample, sequenced in a study of blood T cell repertoires in COVID-19. The assay was immunoSEQ multiplex PCR, and TCRdb's table has in-frame clones only and misses some. The sample has about 32,000 clones; just over 85% are singletons. The source material was peripheral blood. The receptors derive from a woman in her 70s with active COVID-19.

This clone was counted a few times. The CDR3 DNA reads as TGCAGCGTTTGGGGGGGGGATACGCAGTATTTT. Protein sequence: CSVWGGDTQYF. The chain combines TRBV29-1 with TRBJ2-3; 7 bases map to TRBD2. The V segment lost 5 bases and the J segment 6 bases; nucleotides outside the gene matches: 2. CDR1 SQVTM and CDR2 ANQGSEA come from the germline V gene. This CDR3 region has 11 residues.

The chain links TRBV5-1 to TRBJ2-5; 7 nucleotides agree with TRBD2. This CDR3 spans 15 amino acids. The J segment lost 4 bases and the V segment lost 2 bases, leaving 8 bases of the junction unmatched. Germline loops: CDR1 SGHRS, CDR2 YFSETQ. The CDR3 nucleotides read TGCGCCAGCAGCTTAGCGGCTAGCGGTGGAGAGACCCAGTACTTC. Translated: CASSLAASGGETQYF.

This clone appeared a single time. V usage is TRBV5-4 and J usage is TRBJ2-1, with 12 nucleotides matching TRBD1. Germline V lookup: CDR1 SGHNT, CDR2 YYREEE (reference sequence). The CDR3 length is 16 residues. The V segment lost 6 bases and the J segment 9 bases; nucleotides outside the gene matches: 13. CDR3 amino acids: CASTTRDRGRVTEQFF. As DNA, the CDR3 is TGTGCCAGCACCACCCGGGACAGGGGGCGAGTTACTGAGCAGTTCTTC. The full variable domain, rest sourced from reference TRBV5-4 and TRBJ2-1, is ETGVTQSPTHLIKTRGQQVTLRCSSQSGHNTVSWYQQALGQGPQFIFQYYREEENGRGNFPPRFSGLQFPNYSSELNVNALELDDSALYLCASTTRDRGRVTEQFFGPGTRLTVL.

This chain joins TRBV28 and TRBJ1-6; tentative D call: TRBD1 (6 bases). Germline CDR1 MDHEN, CDR2 SYDVKM. V was pared by 6 bases and J by 9 bases, with 12 bases between. The CDR3 has 13 amino acids. For the CDR3, the DNA is TGTGCCAGCAGGGACAGTCTAGCTTCACCCCTCCACTTT. It encodes CASRDSLASPLHF.

This chain links TRBV6-1 with TRBJ2-2; D may be TRBD2 (7 bases). Between the trimmed V and J ends, which lost 7 bases and 14 bases, there was a span of 20 bases. This CDR3 region has 13 residues. Germline V gene sequence: CDR1 MNHNS, CDR2 SASEGT. The CDR3 bases are TGTGCCAGCATCAATCAGAGGGGAGGGGGACTGTTTTTT. Translation gives CASINQRGGGLFF.

The rearrangement uses TRBV7-8 and TRBJ2-3, with 10 positions matching TRBD2. Germline-derived CDR1 and CDR2 are SGHVS and FQNEAQ. The CDR3 has 17 amino acids. Losses at the gene ends were 1 base for V and 4 bases for J; bases not matched to a gene: 8. This CDR3 reads CASSLGPSGTSADTQYF. The CDR3, as DNA: TGTGCCAGCAGCTTAGGCCCCTCCGGGACTAGCGCAGATACGCAGTATTTT.

The V call is TRBV30, the J call TRBJ2-3; possibly TRBD2 for D (7 bases). Germline V gene data show CDR1 as GTSNPN and CDR2 as SVGIG (reference sequence). This CDR3 has 13 amino acids. Trimming left V 7 bases short and J 9 bases short, with 20 bases between. The CDR3 here is CALEAAGARTQYF. For the CDR3, the DNA is TGTGCCTTAGAAGCGGCGGGGGCCCGAACGCAGTATTTT.

V usage is TRBV28 and J usage is TRBJ2-2; 9 bases are shared with TRBD1. From germline, CDR1 is MDHEN and CDR2 SYDVKM. V lost 4 bases and J lost 1; bases outside the gene matches: 7. This CDR3 has 17 amino acids. The CDR3 protein is CASSSPSTGGNTGELFF. The CDR3 region has the DNA TGTGCCAGCAGTTCACCTTCGACAGGGGGGAACACCGGGGAGCTGTTTTTT.

CDR3 coding DNA: TGTGCCAGCGAAAGACAGGGTTTGGTATCCGCTGAAGCTTTCTTT. Protein sequence: CASERQGLVSAEAFF. The chain uses TRBV6-6 and TRBJ1-1, with 7 bases aligning to TRBD1. The CDR3 covers 15 residues. With V trimmed by 8 bases and J by 6 bases, 15 bases remained unmatched. Germline V gene lookup returns CDR1 MNHNY and CDR2 SVGAGI (reference sequence).

The count of this clone is one. The chain uses TRBV10-1 and TRBJ2-7; 8 bases agree with TRBD2. The CDR3 sequence is 15 residues long. Germline-derived CDR1 and CDR2 are WNHNN and SYGVQD (reference sequence). Trimming cost V 7 bases and J 2 bases; bases outside gene matches: 10. CDR3 protein: CASTPGSGGPYEQYF. The CDR3 DNA sequence: TGCGCCAGCACCCCTGGAAGCGGGGGCCCCTACGAGCAGTACTTC.

The sample holds one count of this clone. The rearrangement uses TRBV5-1 and TRBJ2-2, with D tentatively TRBD1 (5 bases). V lost 1 base to trimming and J lost 0 bases, with 7 bases between them. Looked up from germline, CDR1 is SGHRS and CDR2 is YFSETQ. This CDR3 has 15 amino acids. The CDR3 loop is CASSLRQSNTGELFF. CDR3 bases: TGCGCCAGCAGCTTGCGACAGTCGAACACCGGGGAGCTGTTTTTT.

The rearrangement joins TRBV5-1 to TRBJ2-1, with a tentative D call TRBD2 (6 bases). Germline assignment: CDR1 SGHRS and CDR2 YFSETQ. There are 14 residues in the CDR3. Trimming took 4 bases from V and 8 from J, leaving 16 bases between them. This chain's CDR3 is CASSQYGRRDEQFF. CDR3 DNA sequence: TGCGCCAGCAGCCAATACGGACGGAGGGATGAGCAGTTCTTC.

V gene TRBV30 combines with J gene TRBJ2-7, with 8 bases lining up with TRBD2. The CDR3 spans 13 residues. CDR1 is GTSNPN, CDR2 SVGIG, per germline (reference sequence). V trimming: 5 bases; J trimming: 3 bases; junction bases outside the gene matches: 6. For the CDR3, the DNA is TGTGCCTGGGGTAGCGGGGTGGGCTACGAGCAGTACTTC. Protein product: CAWGSGVGYEQYF.

The rearrangement uses TRBV29-1 and TRBJ2-3; TRBD2 agrees at 9 bases. CDR3 length equals 13 residues. J was trimmed by 1 base and V by 6 bases; bases with no gene match: 2. The germline V gene encodes CDR1 SQVTM and CDR2 ANQGSEA. DNA of the CDR3: TGCAGCGTCCCTAGCGGGGGCACAGATACGCAGTATTTT. Translated: CSVPSGGTDTQYF.

V is TRBV19 and J is TRBJ1-5; 8 bases line up with TRBD1. CDR1 and CDR2 from the germline V gene are LNHDA and SQIVND (reference sequence). The V segment lost 6 bases and the J segment 4 bases; nucleotides outside the gene matches: 5. This CDR3 region has 14 residues. CDR3 bases: TGTGCCAGTAGGACGGGACAGGAGAATCAGCCCCAGCATTTT. It codes for CASRTGQENQPQHF.

V gene TRBV7-3 combines with J gene TRBJ1-1; no reliable D call. The CDR3 runs to 14 residues. V was clipped by 3 bases and J by 4 bases, with 12 bases between them. CDR1 SGHTA and CDR2 FQGTGA come from the germline V gene. As DNA, the CDR3 is TGTGCCAGCAGCTTGACATCTTCCAGCACTGAAGCTTTCTTT. This codes for CASSLTSSSTEAFF.

This clone was observed a single time. V usage is TRBV19 and J usage is TRBJ2-7; perhaps TRBD2 as D (6 bases). CDR3 size: 15 residues. The germline V gene encodes CDR1 LNHDA and CDR2 SQIVND (reference sequence). V was trimmed by 11 bases and J by 1 base, leaving 21 bases between them. The DNA of the CDR3 is TGTGCCGTAAGAGCGAAGGCGGGAAGTTCCTACGAGCAGTACTTC. Translation gives CAVRAKAGSSYEQYF.

J is TRBJ2-4 and V is TRBV3-1 (or the pseudogene TRBV3-2); 9 nucleotides align to TRBD2. Germline V gene data show CDR1 as LGHDT and CDR2 as YNNKEL (reference sequence). This CDR3 has 18 residues. The trim removed 1 base at V and 7 bases at J, leaving 14 bases unmatched. The CDR3 coding sequence is TGTGCCAGCAGCCAAGGGATCCTGGGACTAGCTTTCGGGAACATTCAGTACTTC. Residues: CASSQGILGLAFGNIQYF.

V is TRBV6-5 and J is TRBJ2-1; TRBD1 might be the D (5 bases). CDR3 length equals 15 residues. V lost 10 bases to trimming and J lost 0 bases, with 16 bases between them. The germline gives CDR1 MNHEY, CDR2 SVGAGI. The CDR3 coding sequence is TGTGCCACCGCCCCGACAGTGAGCTCCTACAATGAGCAGTTCTTC. It yields the protein CATAPTVSSYNEQFF.

Comment on this clone: At one end, the junction sequence differs from germline, possibly due to a read error. The rearrangement uses TRBV6-5 and TRBJ2-1; 16 positions match TRBD2. CDR1 is MNHEY and CDR2 is SVGAGI in the germline V gene. The CDR3 is made up of 15 amino acids. DNA for the CDR3: TGTGCCAGCAGTTATGCCCGGGGACTAGCGGGGGGGCCGGTCTTC. Encoded protein: CASSYARGLAGGPVF.

The table lists this clone with a count of one. V usage is TRBV6-2 or TRBV6-3 and J usage is TRBJ2-3; maybe TRBD2 (5 bases). V lost 6 bases and J lost 1, with 17 bases in between. The CDR3 consists of 16 residues. Germline CDR1 reads MNHEY; CDR2 reads SVGEGT. CDR3 region: CASSRPRGTGTDTQYF. The CDR3 region has the DNA TGTGCCAGCAGCCGTCCCCGGGGAACAGGCACAGATACGCAGTATTTT.

This clone was detected a few times. The chain has TRBV2 and TRBJ1-2; D possibly corresponds to TRBD1 (6 bases). This CDR3 region has 13 residues. CDR1 and CDR2 (germline): SNHLY, FYNNEI. The V end was cut by 6 bases, the J end by 6 bases, with 14 bases between. For the CDR3, the DNA is TGTGCCAGCAGAGGACAGTCAAGGGATGGCTACACCTTC. Translated: CASRGQSRDGYTF.

The chain has TRBV30 and TRBJ2-5; 9 nucleotides match TRBD2. J was trimmed by 4 bases and V by 0 bases; bases with no gene match: 9. The CDR3 covers 16 residues. Germline lookup yields CDR1 GTSNPN and CDR2 SVGIG (reference sequence). Here the CDR3 DNA reads TGTGCCTGGAGTGTCTTGCGGGGGGGCCGACGAGAGACCCAGTACTTC. Amino acid sequence: CAWSVLRGGRRETQYF. The whole variable domain, remainder taken from reference TRBV30 and TRBJ2-5, is SQTIHQWPATLVQPVGSPLSLECTVEGTSNPNLYWYRQAAGRGLQLLFYSVGIGQISSEVPQNLSASRPQDRQFILSSKKLLLSDSGFYLCAWSVLRGGRRETQYFGPGTRLLVL.

CDR3 in DNA: TGCGCCAGCAGCCAACAGGGTCTGGATGATACGCAGTATTTT. Translating gives CASSQQGLDDTQYF. This chain links TRBV4-1 with TRBJ2-3, with a tentative D call TRBD1 (5 bases). Germline V gene lookup returns CDR1 MGHRA and CDR2 YSYEKL. The CDR3 sequence is 14 residues long. Trimming took 2 bases from V and 6 from J, leaving 12 bases between them.

The chain has TRBV2 and TRBJ1-1; the match to TRBD1 covers 9 bases. Germline CDR1 SNHLY, CDR2 FYNNEI. The CDR3 has 14 amino acids. J was trimmed by 6 bases and V by 2 bases; bases with no gene match: 4. The CDR3 protein is CASSEQGQGSEAFF. DNA for the CDR3: TGTGCCAGCAGTGAACAGGGACAGGGTTCTGAAGCTTTCTTT.

This chain connects TRBV28 to TRBJ1-4; 7 bases are shared with TRBD1. The CDR3 length is 15 residues. J was trimmed by 6 bases and V by 6 bases; bases with no gene match: 10. The germline V gene encodes CDR1 MDHEN and CDR2 SYDVKM. CDR3 sequence (DNA): TGTGCCAGCAGCGCGAGACAGGGCATTGATGAAAAACTGTTTTTT. This gives the protein CASSARQGIDEKLFF.